The rows below give T cell receptor beta chains drawn from one sample of a study of graft-versus-host responses after intestinal transplantation. These receptors have no known antigen. The protocol was immunoSEQ multiplex PCR, while the TCRdb copy is restricted to in-frame clones and leaves out a portion. The sample holds 90,000 to 150,000 clones; roughly 95% are singletons and the top ten take 3.3%. The source material was unstimulated CD8+ T cells sorted from spleen or lymph node cells, sampled before intestinal transplant. The receptors derive from a human donor who received an intestinal transplant. Each CDR3 is given with its conserved first and last residue. Fields, in order: clone size, D gene, V gene, J gene, CDR3 DNA, CDR3 protein. D genes are given only for firm matches. Size is omitted from some rows. Given values are once, few, many or a class for expanded clones.

abundance: .
d_gene: TRBD1
v_gene: TRBV28
j_gene: TRBJ1-2
CDR3nt: TGTGCCAGCAGCCCCAGGGGGCTCGGCTATGGCTACACCTTC
CDR3aa: CASSPRGLGYGYTF

abundance: .
d_gene: .
v_gene: TRBV18
j_gene: TRBJ2-1
CDR3nt: TGTGCCAGCTCACCACGCTCGGCAGGGGTGTACAATGAGCAGTTCTTC
CDR3aa: CASSPRSAGVYNEQFF

abundance: .
d_gene: .
v_gene: TRBV15
j_gene: TRBJ2-5
CDR3nt: TGTGCCACCAGCAGAGTGTTCGGGATTCAAGAGACCCAGTACTTC
CDR3aa: CATSRVFGIQETQYF

abundance: .
d_gene: .
v_gene: TRBV2
j_gene: TRBJ2-4
CDR3nt: TGTGCCAGCAGCGTCCGACAGGTAACCTTAGCCAAAAACATTCAGTACTTC
CDR3aa: CASSVRQVTLAKNIQYF

abundance: .
d_gene: .
v_gene: TRBV7-9
j_gene: TRBJ2-1
CDR3nt: TGTGCCAGCAGCTACTCGGTCAAGGACAGTAACAATGAGCAGTTCTTC
CDR3aa: CASSYSVKDSNNEQFF

abundance: .
d_gene: .
v_gene: TRBV19
j_gene: TRBJ2-3
CDR3nt: TGTGCCAGTAGTATTACAGGGACTAGCACAGATACGCAGTATTTT
CDR3aa: CASSITGTSTDTQYF

abundance: few
d_gene: TRBD2
v_gene: TRBV9
j_gene: TRBJ2-7
CDR3nt: TGTGCCAGCAGCCCCGGGACTAGCGGGCGCTACGAGCAGTACTTC
CDR3aa: CASSPGTSGRYEQYF

abundance: .
d_gene: .
v_gene: TRBV28
j_gene: TRBJ1-5
CDR3nt: TGTGCCAGCAGTTTGAGCAACAGGGTCAACAATCAGCCCCAGCATTTT
CDR3aa: CASSLSNRVNNQPQHF

abundance: .
d_gene: .
v_gene: TRBV28
j_gene: TRBJ1-1
CDR3nt: TGTGCCAGCAGCCGCACTTGGAACACTGAAGCTTTCTTT
CDR3aa: CASSRTWNTEAFF

abundance: .
d_gene: .
v_gene: TRBV28
j_gene: TRBJ1-1
CDR3nt: TGTGCCAGCAGTTACGTGGCGGAGGGAGGGTTCACTGAAGCTTTCTTT
CDR3aa: CASSYVAEGGFTEAFF

abundance: .
d_gene: .
v_gene: TRBV28
j_gene: TRBJ1-2
CDR3nt: TGTGCCAGCAGCTTGACACGCAACTATGGCTACACCTTC
CDR3aa: CASSLTRNYGYTF

abundance: .
d_gene: TRBD1
v_gene: TRBV7-2
j_gene: TRBJ1-1
CDR3nt: TGTGCCAGCAGCTTAAGAGACAGGGGAGCGTACACTGAAGCTTTCTTT
CDR3aa: CASSLRDRGAYTEAFF

abundance: .
d_gene: TRBD1
v_gene: TRBV5-8
j_gene: TRBJ2-4
CDR3nt: TGTGCCAGCAGCGCCTGGGACAGGGCGACTGACATTCAGTACTTC
CDR3aa: CASSAWDRATDIQYF

abundance: .
d_gene: TRBD2
v_gene: TRBV19
j_gene: TRBJ2-1
CDR3nt: TGTGCCAGTAGTACGACTAGCGGGAACCACAATGAGCAGTTCTTC
CDR3aa: CASSTTSGNHNEQFF

abundance: .
d_gene: TRBD1
v_gene: TRBV5-1
j_gene: TRBJ2-7
CDR3nt: TGCGCCAGCAGCTCGACAGGGAACTCCTACGAGCAGTACTTC
CDR3aa: CASSSTGNSYEQYF

abundance: .
d_gene: .
v_gene: TRBV9
j_gene: TRBJ1-6
CDR3nt: TGTGCCAGCAGCGTTCAGCTCTATAATTCACCCCTCCACTTT
CDR3aa: CASSVQLYNSPLHF

abundance: .
d_gene: .
v_gene: TRBV7-9
j_gene: TRBJ2-7
CDR3nt: TGTGCCAGCAGCCCTTATTCCGAGCAGTACTTC
CDR3aa: CASSPYSEQYF

abundance: .
d_gene: TRBD2
v_gene: TRBV19
j_gene: TRBJ2-1
CDR3nt: TGTGCCAGTAGTATTGGGACTAGCGGGGGAAATGAGCAGTTCTTC
CDR3aa: CASSIGTSGGNEQFF

abundance: once
d_gene: .
v_gene: TRBV6-1
j_gene: TRBJ1-5
CDR3nt: TGTGCCAGCAGTCCTAGACAGGTCAATCAGCCCCAGCATTTT
CDR3aa: CASSPRQVNQPQHF

abundance: .
d_gene: .
v_gene: TRBV4-2
j_gene: TRBJ2-7
CDR3nt: TGTGCCAGCAGCCAAGGGACGCTCTACGAGCAGTACTTC
CDR3aa: CASSQGTLYEQYF